This entry concerns a single TCR beta chain. The antigen is unknown. V dropped 6 bases and J dropped 0; count of bases not matched to a gene: 5. Germline V CDR1 and CDR2: SGHTS, YDEGEE. This CDR3 comprises 15 residues. Libraries were prepared by immunoSEQ multiplex PCR; TCRdb keeps only in-frame clonotypes and omits some of them. The sample shows approximately 190,000 clones, more than 75% of them seen only once. This sample was included in a study of T cell responses to AZD1222 COVID-19 vaccine. Whole-study findings and limits: In the spike-specific TCR repertoire, nearly half reportedly target unmutated variant regions. There were mostly white British donors and more females than males, and clonal diversity was possibly underestimated.

The source was peripheral blood, collected on day 0 of AZD1222 vaccination. This chain uses TRBV5-8 with TRBJ2-1; 8 positions match TRBD1. The clonotype was recovered from an adult in good health. In DNA, the CDR3 is TGTGCCAGCACCATGGACAGGGACTCCTACAATGAGCAGTTCTTC. Protein sequence: CASTMDRDSYNEQFF.